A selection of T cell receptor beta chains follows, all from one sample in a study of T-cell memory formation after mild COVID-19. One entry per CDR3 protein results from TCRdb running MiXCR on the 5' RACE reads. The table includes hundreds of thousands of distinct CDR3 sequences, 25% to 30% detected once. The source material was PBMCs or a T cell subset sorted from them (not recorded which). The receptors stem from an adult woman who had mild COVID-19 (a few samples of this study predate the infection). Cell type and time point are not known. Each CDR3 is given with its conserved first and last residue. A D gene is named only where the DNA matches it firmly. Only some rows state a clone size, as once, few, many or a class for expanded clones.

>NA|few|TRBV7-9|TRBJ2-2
CASRRTGELFF
TGTGCCAGCAGAAGAACCGGGGAGCTGTTTTTT
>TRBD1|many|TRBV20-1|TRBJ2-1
CSADSTGTGLNEQFF
TGCAGTGCTGACTCCACCGGGACAGGGCTAAATGAGCAGTTCTTC
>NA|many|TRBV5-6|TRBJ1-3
CASSSVGATYRSGNTIYF
TGTGCCAGCAGCTCCGTCGGGGCTACCTATAGGTCTGGAAACACCATATATTTT
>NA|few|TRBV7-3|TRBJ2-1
CASSLKGTPGGGEQFF
TGTGCCAGCAGCCTCAAAGGGACTCCCGGTGGGGGAGAGCAGTTCTTC
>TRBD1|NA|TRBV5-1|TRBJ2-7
CASSLGTGGNYEQYF
TGCGCCAGCAGCTTGGGAACAGGGGGAAACTACGAGCAGTACTTC
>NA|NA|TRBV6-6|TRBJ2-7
CASSPQLAGPYEQYF
TGTGCCAGCAGCCCACAACTCGCGGGACCCTACGAGCAGTACTTC
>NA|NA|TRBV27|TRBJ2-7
CASSPRGTFYEQYF
TGTGCCAGCAGTCCTAGGGGGACCTTTTACGAGCAGTACTTC
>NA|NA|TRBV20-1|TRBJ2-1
CSARDPKSSYNEQFF
TGCAGTGCTAGAGATCCCAAGAGCTCCTACAATGAGCAGTTCTTC
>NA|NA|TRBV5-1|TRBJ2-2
CASSYQGSAGELFF
TGCGCCAGCAGCTATCAGGGTTCCGCCGGGGAGCTGTTTTTT
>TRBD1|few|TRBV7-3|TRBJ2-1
CAIMGQGGDNEQFF
TGTGCCATCATGGGACAGGGGGGGGACAATGAGCAGTTCTTC
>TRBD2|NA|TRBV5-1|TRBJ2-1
CASSLDPSRPSGRNEQFF
TGCGCCAGCAGCTTGGACCCTTCTCGGCCTAGCGGGAGGAATGAGCAGTTCTTC
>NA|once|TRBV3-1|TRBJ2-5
CASSQDVAVQGTQYF
TGTGCCAGCAGCCAAGACGTGGCGGTCCAAGGGACCCAGTACTTC
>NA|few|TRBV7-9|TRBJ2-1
CASSLNGMEQFF
TGTGCCAGCAGCTTAAATGGGATGGAGCAGTTCTTC
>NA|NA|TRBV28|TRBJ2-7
CASRAPGNEQYF
TGTGCCAGCAGGGCTCCGGGTAACGAGCAGTACTTC
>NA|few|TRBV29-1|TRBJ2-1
CSVVGAGEQFF
TGCAGCGTTGTGGGGGCAGGGGAGCAGTTCTTC
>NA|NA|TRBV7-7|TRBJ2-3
CASSERAAAPTDTQYF
TGTGCTAGCAGCGAGAGAGCGGCGGCTCCTACAGATACGCAGTATTTT
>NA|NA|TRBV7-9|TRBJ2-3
CASSTGQTDTQYF
TGTGCCAGCAGCACCGGCCAGACAGATACGCAGTATTTT
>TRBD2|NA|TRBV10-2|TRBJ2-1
CATASGRVSDNEQFF
TGCGCCACCGCCAGCGGGAGGGTTTCTGACAATGAGCAGTTCTTC
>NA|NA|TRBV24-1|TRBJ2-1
CATSGRGVHEQFF
TGTGCCACCAGTGGTAGGGGAGTCCATGAGCAGTTCTTC
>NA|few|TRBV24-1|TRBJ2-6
CATSDTGSGANVLTF
TGTGCCACCAGTGATACTGGCTCTGGGGCCAACGTCCTGACTTTC
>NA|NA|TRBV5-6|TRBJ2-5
CASSLYRGETQYF
TGTGCCAGCAGCTTATACCGGGGGGAGACCCAGTACTTC
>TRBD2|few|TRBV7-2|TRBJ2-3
CASSLGLAGGTTQYF
TGTGCCAGCAGCTTAGGACTAGCGGGAGGGACTACGCAGTATTTT
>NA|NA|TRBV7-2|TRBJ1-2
CASSAPPGGYTF
TGTGCCAGCAGCGCCCCTCCAGGGGGCTACACCTTC
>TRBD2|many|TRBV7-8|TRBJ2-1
CASSLSGRALGEQFF
TGTGCCAGCAGCTTAAGCGGGAGGGCCCTAGGGGAGCAGTTCTTC
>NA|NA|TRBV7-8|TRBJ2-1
CASSLPRGGKPYNEQFF
TGTGCCAGCAGCCTCCCACGTGGCGGAAAACCCTACAATGAGCAGTTCTTC
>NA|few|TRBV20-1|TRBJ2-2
CSVGRGPNTGELFF
TGCAGTGTAGGCAGGGGACCGAACACCGGGGAGCTGTTTTTT
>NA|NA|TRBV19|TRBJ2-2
CASRLGSGGELFF
TGTGCCAGTAGATTGGGTAGCGGAGGGGAGCTGTTTTTT
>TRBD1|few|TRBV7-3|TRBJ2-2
CASSSQGALNTGELFF
TGTGCCAGCAGTTCCCAGGGGGCCCTGAACACCGGGGAGCTGTTTTTT
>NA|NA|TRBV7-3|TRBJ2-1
CASSSSSRGEQFF
TGTGCCAGCAGCTCCTCTAGCCGGGGCGAGCAGTTCTTC
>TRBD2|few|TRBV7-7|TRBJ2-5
CASSWTSGGLGTQYF
TGTGCCAGCAGTTGGACTAGCGGGGGTTTGGGGACCCAGTACTTC
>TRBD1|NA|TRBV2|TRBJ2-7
CASSEVDGTGQYF
TGTGCCAGCAGCGAGGTAGACGGGACAGGCCAGTACTTC
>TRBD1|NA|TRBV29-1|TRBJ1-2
CSVVARGGSNYGYTF
TGCAGCGTTGTGGCCAGGGGGGGTTCTAACTATGGCTACACCTTC
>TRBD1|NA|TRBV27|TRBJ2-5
CASSLGPDRPQETQYF
TGTGCCAGCAGTCTCGGACCGGACAGGCCCCAAGAGACCCAGTACTTC
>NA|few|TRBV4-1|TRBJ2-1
CASSQVPGDEQFF
TGCGCCAGCAGCCAAGTGCCTGGCGATGAGCAGTTCTTC
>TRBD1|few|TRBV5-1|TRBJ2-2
CASGTGNTGELFF
TGCGCCAGCGGGACAGGGAACACCGGGGAGCTGTTTTTT
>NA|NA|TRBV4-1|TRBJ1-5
CASSQGMLGQPQHF
TGCGCCAGCAGCCAGGGAATGCTCGGTCAGCCCCAGCATTTT
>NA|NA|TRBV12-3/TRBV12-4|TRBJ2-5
CASSLGDEDQETQYF
TGTGCCAGCAGTTTAGGGGATGAGGATCAAGAGACCCAGTACTTC
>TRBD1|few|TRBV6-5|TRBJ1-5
CASTRDREGDQPQHF
TGTGCCAGCACCAGGGACAGGGAAGGTGATCAGCCCCAGCATTTT
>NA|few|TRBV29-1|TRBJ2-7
CSVVRRGTSYEQYF
TGCAGCGTTGTGAGGAGGGGGACTTCCTACGAGCAGTACTTC
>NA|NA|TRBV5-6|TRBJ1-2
CASRLTGHYGYTF
TGTGCCAGCCGCCTGACAGGTCACTATGGCTACACCTTC
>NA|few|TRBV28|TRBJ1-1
CATLIGGTEAFF
TGTGCCACCTTAATAGGGGGGACTGAAGCTTTCTTT
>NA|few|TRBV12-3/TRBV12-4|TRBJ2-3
CASSSALTDTQYF
TGTGCCAGCAGTTCGGCTCTCACAGATACGCAGTATTTT
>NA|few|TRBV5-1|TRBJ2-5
CASSLGPSGALETQYF
TGCGCCAGCAGCTTGGGCCCGTCGGGGGCGCTTGAGACCCAGTACTTC
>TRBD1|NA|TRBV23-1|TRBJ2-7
CASGDRDREAWEQYF
TGCGCCAGCGGAGACCGGGACAGGGAGGCTTGGGAGCAGTACTTC
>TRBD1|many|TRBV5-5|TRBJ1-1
CASSRTTGAEAFF
TGTGCCAGCAGCCGCACAACAGGGGCTGAAGCTTTCTTT
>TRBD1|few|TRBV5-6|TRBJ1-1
CASSSDRFPWAFF
TGTGCCAGCAGCTCGGACAGGTTCCCCTGGGCTTTCTTT
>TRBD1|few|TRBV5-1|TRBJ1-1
CASSWEQGITEAFF
TGCGCCAGCAGCTGGGAACAGGGGATCACTGAAGCTTTCTTT
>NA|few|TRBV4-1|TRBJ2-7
CASSQGHDEQYF
TGCGCCAGCAGCCAAGGACACGACGAGCAGTACTTC
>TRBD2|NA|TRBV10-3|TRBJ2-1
CAISERTRNEQFF
TGTGCCATCAGTGAACGGACTAGAAATGAGCAGTTCTTC
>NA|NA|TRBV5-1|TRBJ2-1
CASSLATTAVYNEQFF
TGCGCCAGCAGCTTGGCCACGACAGCCGTCTACAATGAGCAGTTCTTC
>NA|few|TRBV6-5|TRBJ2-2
CASSYSLPLRELFF
TGTGCCAGCAGTTACTCGTTGCCCCTGCGGGAGCTGTTTTTT
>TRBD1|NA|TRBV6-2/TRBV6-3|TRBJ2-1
CASSYSRQGSRTHNEQFF
TGTGCCAGCAGTTACTCGAGACAGGGCAGCCGCACCCACAATGAGCAGTTCTTC
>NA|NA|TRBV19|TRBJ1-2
CASSISTGFGNYGYTF
TGTGCCAGTAGTATCTCTACAGGTTTTGGTAACTATGGCTACACCTTC
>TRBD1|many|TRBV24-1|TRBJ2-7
CATSDPDRNEQYF
TGTGCCACCAGTGATCCGGACAGGAACGAGCAGTACTTC
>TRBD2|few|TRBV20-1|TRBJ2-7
CSALAGGKGYEQYF
TGCAGTGCCCTAGCGGGAGGCAAGGGCTACGAGCAGTACTTC
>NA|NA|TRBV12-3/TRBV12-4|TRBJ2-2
CASSLGGTANTGELFF
TGTGCCAGCAGTTTGGGCGGGACCGCGAACACCGGGGAGCTGTTTTTT
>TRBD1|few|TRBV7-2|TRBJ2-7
CASSPEGTGAYEQYF
TGTGCCAGCAGCCCGGAGGGGACAGGGGCCTACGAGCAGTACTTC